The 2 T cell receptor beta chains below come from one sample, sequenced in a study of cytomegalovirus exposure and HLA in healthy donors (dated by TCRdb to about 2017). Libraries were built with the immunoSEQ multiplex PCR assay. TCRdb stores this immuneACCESS table with in-frame sequences only. Part of the clones is absent; in the studies checked, under half of the shortfall reflects unresolved V genes, and no reason is known for the rest. The sample table holds 45,000 to 65,000 clones, of which 85% to 95% were seen once. The ten top clones hold more than 1.5% of the sample. The specimen sequenced was PBMCs. The receptor set was obtained from a woman aged 18-29 years in good health and CMV-seropositive.

The chain recombines TRBV9 with TRBJ2-7, with a possible D match to TRBD1 (5 bases). Germline V CDR1 and CDR2: SGDLS, YYNGEE. The CDR3 consists of 17 residues. V lost 4 bases, J lost 0 bases, and 20 bases lay in between. The CDR3 DNA sequence: TGTGCCAGCAGCCCCCACCAGGGAACTGCGAGCTCCTACGAGCAGTACTTC. This translates into CASSPHQGTASSYEQYF.

The V call is TRBV6-6, the J call TRBJ2-7; tentative D call: TRBD1 (5 bases). Trimming removed 7 bases at V and 4 bases at J, with 11 bases between. The V gene's germline CDR1 is MNHNY and CDR2 SVGAGI (reference sequence). This CDR3 contains 12 residues. This chain's CDR3 is CASTTATYEQYF. CDR3 coding DNA: TGTGCCAGCACGACAGCAACTTACGAGCAGTACTTC.